The 6 T cell receptor beta chains below all came from one sample that was sequenced in a study of breast tumors, draining lymph nodes, adjacent tissues. Axillary draining lymph nodes of breast cancer patients supplied the node samples. From the multiplex PCR reads, TCRdb called clonotypes with MiXCR, one entry per CDR3 protein. The sample carries around 290,000 distinct CDR3 sequences, around 30% recorded once. The sequencing sample was made of axillary lymph node tissue. The receptors were gathered from a female donor with breast cancer. Some clones in this sample may be carry-over from other donors' samples.

About this clonotype: A read error is possible here, since a much larger clone lies one base away. The chain carries TRBV19 and TRBJ2-1, with 7 bases aligning to TRBD1. The length of the CDR3 is 13 residues. The V gene's germline CDR1 is LNHDA and CDR2 SQIVND (reference sequence). The CDR3 DNA sequence: TGTGCTGTGAGGGGGCAGGGGGACAATGAGCAGTTCTTC. It encodes CAVRGQGDNEQFF.

The V gene is TRBV20-1, the J gene TRBJ1-3; TRBD1 might be the D (6 bases). Trimming stripped 4 bases from V and 4 bases from J, with 26 bases between. Germline-derived CDR1 and CDR2 are DFQATT and SNEGSKA (reference sequence). This CDR3 is built from 18 residues. This CDR3 is CSATLAPEGVSGGNTIYF. The DNA of the CDR3 is TGCAGTGCTACGTTGGCCCCGGAGGGGGTCTCGGGAGGAAACACCATATATTTT.

The table lists this clonotype with many counts. The chain joins TRBV6-2 or TRBV6-3 to TRBJ2-5; D gene ambiguous. Trimming took 6 bases from V and 9 from J, leaving 17 bases between them. The CDR3 spans 13 residues. Per germline, CDR1 MNHEY and CDR2 SVGEGT. The CDR3 sequence is CASSDPGRSAQYF. The DNA of the CDR3 is TGTGCCAGCAGCGACCCTGGGCGGAGTGCCCAGTACTTC.

Details on this clonotype: One base away lies a much larger clone, so this may be a sequencing read error. The chain links TRBV7-3 to TRBJ2-1; D unclear. The CDR3 runs to 17 residues. In germline, CDR1 is SGHTA, CDR2 FQGTGA. CDR3 DNA sequence: TGTGCCAGCAGTTCAAGGGTTAGTAGGTTCTCCTACAATGAGCAGTCCTTC. Its translation: CASSSRVSRFSYNEQSF.

A remark on this clonotype: The junction shows a germline mismatch at one end, possibly a read error. The chain employs TRBV2 and TRBJ2-1; 8 nucleotides align to TRBD2. CDR1 is SNHLY, CDR2 FYNNEI, per germline. This CDR3 region has 18 residues. Here the CDR3 reads CTSSERRGGPFSYNEQFF. CDR3 DNA sequence: TGTACCAGCAGTGAGCGACGGGGGGGCCCCTTCTCCTACAATGAGCAATTCTTC.

This clonotype was picked up many times. This chain links TRBV20-1 with TRBJ2-7; D possibly corresponds to TRBD2 (6 bases). The CDR3 totals 16 residues. Trimming shortened V by 3 bases and J by 0 bases, and 18 bases separated the two germline ends. CDR1 and CDR2 (germline): DFQATT, SNEGSKA (reference sequence). This CDR3 reads CSASAIPGGPSYEQYF. In DNA, the CDR3 is TGCAGTGCTAGCGCGATCCCAGGAGGGCCCTCCTACGAGCAGTACTTC.